This T cell receptor (beta chain) comes out of a study of cytomegalovirus exposure and HLA in healthy donors. The overall study: Earlier work reported some 110 million unique TCR beta sequences from 180 million or so T cells.

Healthy individuals who donated bone marrow served as the donors. A note on this clone: Its antigen is unidentified.

Study-level findings and limits: Several V segments, TRBV6-2 and TRBV6-3 among them, could not be told apart and were dropped. In a later analysis, a genetic analysis reported fewer productive-TCR N-insertions in an Asian-associated ancestry cluster than the cohort average.

The PCR employed 60 Vbeta primers together with 13 Jbeta primers. Some clones are missing from TCRdb's copy, which holds only in-frame ones; the method was immunoSEQ multiplex PCR. The sample consists of more than 95,000 clones, about 81% of them appearing once. V was trimmed by 5 bases and J by 6 bases, leaving 16 bases between them. The length of the CDR3 is 14 residues. Per germline, CDR1 LNHDA and CDR2 SQIVND (reference sequence). The receptor was derived from a woman in her thirties in good health and CMV-seronegative. Sequencing was done on a sample of PBMCs. The gene calls are TRBV19 and TRBJ1-2; no firm D call. This CDR3 is CASSPLRTFDGYTF. DNA of the CDR3: TGTGCCAGTAGTCCCTTGAGGACTTTCGATGGCTACACCTTC.